These 29 T cell receptor beta chains came from one sample sequenced in a study of shared clonotypes between healthy human individuals. CD45RO-negative, CCR7-selected cells formed the naive CD8 fraction, which excluded terminally differentiated effector memory CD45RA+ cells. Assay used: immunoSEQ multiplex PCR; TCRdb lists only in-frame clones, some missing. The sample lists under 1 million clones, around 96% occurring once. Sequenced material: naive CD8+ T cells sorted from blood. The receptor set was obtained from a man aged 25 to 45 in good health.

In its sample, this clone was seen once. The chain has TRBV7-8 and TRBJ2-7; D is perhaps TRBD1 or TRBD2 (5 bases each). The germline V gene has CDR1 SGHVS and CDR2 FQNEAQ. Trimming took 7 bases from V and 0 from J, leaving 13 bases between them. The CDR3 covers 14 residues. This CDR3 is CASMGVASSYEQYF. The CDR3 nucleotides read TGTGCCAGCATGGGGGTCGCCAGCTCCTACGAGCAGTACTTC.

V and J are TRBV7-9 and TRBJ2-1; TRBD2 agrees at 11 bases. CDR1 and CDR2 from the germline V gene are SEHNR and FQNEAQ (reference sequence). The ends lost 8 bases at V and 8 bases at J; junction bases unmatched: 11. The CDR3 runs to 15 residues. CDR3 residues: CASLSSGRWRDEQFF. The CDR3 DNA is TGTGCCAGCCTGTCTAGCGGGAGGTGGCGCGATGAGCAGTTCTTC.

V gene TRBV11-3 combines with J gene TRBJ2-1, with D possibly TRBD2 on 6 matching bases. The CDR3 has 13 residues. Between the trimmed V and J ends, which lost 5 bases and 8 bases, there was a span of 13 bases. Germline V gene data show CDR1 as SGHNT and CDR2 as YENEEA. The CDR3 sequence is CASSLIPGDEQFF. The CDR3, as DNA: TGTGCCAGCAGCCTAATCCCGGGAGATGAGCAGTTCTTC.

The CDR3 is CASSWTSDEAEQYF. In nucleotides, the CDR3 is TGTGCCAGCAGTTGGACTAGCGACGAGGCCGAGCAGTACTTC. The V and J genes are TRBV5-4 and TRBJ2-7; TRBD2 agrees at 9 bases. The V gene's germline CDR1 is SGHNT and CDR2 YYREEE (reference sequence). The CDR3 extends over 14 amino acids. V shed 5 bases, J shed 6 bases, and the junction held 9 bases outside the gene matches.

The CDR3 nucleotides are TGTGCCAGCAGCCCCCAGGGGAGCTATGGCTACACCTTC. Protein sequence: CASSPQGSYGYTF. The V call is TRBV6-5, the J call TRBJ1-2, with D perhaps TRBD1 (6 bases). The CDR3 contains 13 residues. CDR1 MNHEY and CDR2 SVGAGI come from the germline V gene. Trimming cost V 6 bases and J 4 bases, with 12 bases left between them.

The chain combines TRBV19 with TRBJ2-5; D perhaps matches TRBD1 (5 bases). The V and J ends lost 1 base and 1 base respectively, with 10 bases between them. Germline V lookup: CDR1 LNHDA, CDR2 SQIVND (reference sequence). The CDR3 has 15 residues. For the CDR3, the DNA is TGTGCCAGTAGTATAGGGGGCAGTAGCCAAGAGACCCAGTACTTC. It translates to CASSIGGSSQETQYF.

The chain uses TRBV27 and TRBJ2-5; no definite D call. Trimming pared 1 base from V and 2 bases from J, leaving 11 bases between. There are 15 residues in the CDR3. Germline assignment: CDR1 MNHEY and CDR2 SMNVEV (reference sequence). DNA for the CDR3: TGTGCCAGCAGTTTATTATTAGGCAGTCAAGAGACCCAGTACTTC. The encoded protein is CASSLLLGSQETQYF.

This chain links TRBV4-3 with TRBJ2-1; TRBD2 matches at 13 bases. Germline V gene sequence: CDR1 LGHNA, CDR2 YSLEER. Germline trimming cut 5 bases from V and 7 bases from J; bases unmatched to any gene: 17. The CDR3 totals 19 residues. CDR3 coding DNA: TGCGCCAGCAGCGATACACTAGCGGGAGGGCCGGGTGGAGGGAATGAGCAGTTCTTC. Translation: CASSDTLAGGPGGGNEQFF.

V is TRBV15 and J is TRBJ2-1; 8 bases are shared with TRBD1. Germline V gene lookup returns CDR1 LNHNV and CDR2 YYDKDF (reference sequence). The V segment lost 7 bases and the J segment 7 bases; nucleotides outside the gene matches: 6. CDR3 length: 13 residues. CDR3 protein: CATTRTGKNEQFF. The CDR3 nucleotides read TGTGCCACCACCCGGACAGGGAAAAATGAGCAGTTCTTC. The full variable domain, in which reference TRBV15 and TRBJ2-1 provide the parts outside the CDR3, is DAMVIQNPRYQVTQFGKPVTLSCSQTLNHNVMYWYQQKSSQAPKLLFHYYDKDFNNEADTPDNFQSRRPNTSFCFLDIRSPGLGDTAMYLCATTRTGKNEQFFGPGTRLTVL.

The V and J genes are TRBV7-9 and TRBJ2-3; perhaps TRBD2 as D (5 bases). CDR1 is SEHNR, CDR2 FQNEAQ, per germline (reference sequence). V lost 6 bases to trimming and J lost 5 bases, with 9 bases between them. This CDR3 spans 12 amino acids. The CDR3 DNA is TGTGCCAGCAGTCCCGGGAAAGATACGCAGTATTTT. Translating it yields CASSPGKDTQYF.

The chain uses TRBV7-9 and TRBJ2-1; 10 bases match TRBD2. Trimming took 5 bases from V and 7 from J; bases not matched to a gene: 14. CDR1 and CDR2 (germline): SEHNR, FQNEAQ (reference sequence). The CDR3 has 17 residues. The CDR3 protein is CASSRVETSGYGNEQFF. The DNA of the CDR3 is TGTGCCAGCAGCCGGGTGGAGACTAGCGGGTATGGTAATGAGCAGTTCTTC.

The V and J genes are TRBV6-5 and TRBJ2-1; TRBD2 agrees at 11 bases. The CDR3 consists of 15 residues. Germline CDR1 and CDR2: MNHEY and SVGAGI. Germline trimming cut 6 bases from V and 6 bases from J; bases unmatched to any gene: 7. Written as DNA, the CDR3 is TGTGCCAGCAGCCCAACTAGCGGGAGTGGCAATGAGCAGTTCTTC. Its protein is CASSPTSGSGNEQFF.

The chain is built from TRBV7-8 and TRBJ1-1, with D unresolved. CDR1 is SGHVS, CDR2 FQNEAQ, per germline. V was trimmed by 5 bases and J by 0 bases, leaving 13 bases between them. The CDR3 has 15 residues. In nucleotides, the CDR3 is TGTGCCAGCAGCAATGACGGGAGGGTGAACACTGAAGCTTTCTTT. Amino acids: CASSNDGRVNTEAFF.

The chain combines TRBV2 with TRBJ2-3, with TRBD2 as a possible D gene (5 bases). The CDR3 runs 16 residues. Deletions cut 4 bases from V and 0 bases from J, with 14 bases between. In germline, CDR1 is SNHLY, CDR2 FYNNEI. CDR3 loop: CASSGSTEVSTDTQYF. CDR3 DNA: TGTGCCAGCAGTGGATCGACGGAGGTGAGCACAGATACGCAGTATTTT.

V usage is TRBV9 and J usage is TRBJ2-1, with TRBD1 matching over 8 bases. The J segment lost 7 bases and the V segment lost 3 bases, leaving 0 bases of the junction unmatched. There are 12 residues in the CDR3. Germline V gene sequence: CDR1 SGDLS, CDR2 YYNGEE. CDR3 loop: CASSGTGNEQFF. Written as DNA, the CDR3 is TGTGCCAGCAGCGGGACAGGGAATGAGCAGTTCTTC.

The chain recombines TRBV19 with TRBJ2-3; 7 nucleotides align to TRBD1. With 6 bases clipped from V and 0 bases from J, the junction kept 6 bases outside the gene matches. Germline-derived CDR1 and CDR2 are LNHDA and SQIVND (reference sequence). The CDR3 is 15 residues long. Written as DNA, the CDR3 is TGTGCCAGTAGCCTTAGACAGGGAAGCACAGATACGCAGTATTTT. It specifies CASSLRQGSTDTQYF.

This sequence joins TRBV4-3 and TRBJ2-2; 14 bases are a match to TRBD2. The junction had 7 bases not matched to a gene; V was cut back by 4 bases and J by 6 bases. The germline V gene encodes CDR1 LGHNA and CDR2 YSLEER. This CDR3 is 17 amino acids long. The CDR3 region has the DNA TGCGCCAGCAGCCGAGGGACTAGCGGGAGCTTTGCCGGGGAGCTGTTTTTT. Translated, it gives CASSRGTSGSFAGELFF.

J is TRBJ2-2 and V is TRBV6-5; tentatively, D is TRBD2 (5 bases). V gave up 6 bases and J gave up 10 bases, with 12 bases separating them. The CDR3 has 12 amino acids. Germline values: CDR1 MNHEY, CDR2 SVGAGI. The CDR3 DNA reads TGTGCCAGCAGCCCAGAGGGAGTGGAGCTGTTTTTT. Translating gives CASSPEGVELFF.

J is TRBJ2-5 and V is TRBV2, with no clear D. With 3 bases removed from V and 1 base from J, the gap between germline ends came to 9 bases. The CDR3 extends over 14 amino acids. Germline CDR1 is SNHLY and CDR2 is FYNNEI. In DNA form, the CDR3 reads TGTGCCAGCAGTGATTCTAACAGCCAAGAGACCCAGTACTTC. It is translated as CASSDSNSQETQYF.

The chain is built from TRBV5-6 and TRBJ2-5; D is unclear. The germline V gene encodes CDR1 SGHDT and CDR2 YYEEEE. The CDR3 length is 15 residues. V was pared by 2 bases and J by 1 base, with 12 bases between. The CDR3 nucleotides read TGTGCCAGCAGCTTAAGTTCGGCGGTCCAAGAGACCCAGTACTTC. It translates to CASSLSSAVQETQYF.

V is TRBV7-2 and J is TRBJ2-7, with TRBD2 identical over 8 bases. The germline V gene encodes CDR1 SGHTA and CDR2 FQGNSA. V shed 3 bases, J shed 4 bases, and the junction held 2 bases outside the gene matches. This CDR3 has 13 residues. DNA of the CDR3: TGTGCCAGCAGCTTCGAGCGGGGGTACGAGCAGTACTTC. It is translated as CASSFERGYEQYF.

The V call is TRBV2, the J call TRBJ2-1, with D unresolved. The CDR3 is made up of 13 amino acids. Germline V gene sequence: CDR1 SNHLY, CDR2 FYNNEI. Trimming removed 6 bases at V and 5 bases at J, with 11 bases between. Here the CDR3 reads CASRGLGDNEQFF. In nucleotides, the CDR3 is TGTGCCAGCAGAGGGTTAGGAGACAATGAGCAGTTCTTC.

V and J are TRBV2 and TRBJ2-1, with D unresolved. The CDR3 consists of 17 residues. The V and J ends lost 1 base and 0 bases respectively, with 13 bases between them. Germline V gives CDR1 SNHLY, CDR2 FYNNEI. CDR3 sequence (DNA): TGTGCCAGCAGTGAAGGGAATGGGGAACGCTCCTACAATGAGCAGTTCTTC. This codes for CASSEGNGERSYNEQFF. Using reference TRBV2 and TRBJ2-1 for the parts outside the CDR3, the full variable domain is EPEVTQTPSHQVTQMGQEVILRCVPISNHLYFYWYRQILGQKVEFLVSFYNNEISEKSEIFDDQFSVERPDGSNFTLKIRSTKLEDSAMYFCASSEGNGERSYNEQFFGPGTRLTVL.

The chain recombines TRBV7-9 with TRBJ2-7; 8 bases align to TRBD1. Germline V gene sequence: CDR1 SEHNR, CDR2 FQNEAQ (reference sequence). V was pared by 5 bases and J by 6 bases, with 6 bases of the junction left unmatched. The CDR3 contains 13 residues. CDR3 sequence reads: CASSPRTGFEQYF. The DNA of the CDR3 is TGTGCCAGCAGCCCCCGGACAGGGTTCGAGCAGTACTTC.

This clone was detected only once. The chain uses TRBV27 and TRBJ1-2; D is uncertain. The germline V gene encodes CDR1 MNHEY and CDR2 SMNVEV (reference sequence). V lost 7 bases, J lost 2 bases, and 17 bases lay in between. The CDR3 runs to 15 residues. CDR3 DNA sequence: TGTGCCAGCACCATTTCACGGGGTAGCAACTATGGCTACACCTTC. Its protein is CASTISRGSNYGYTF.

The chain combines TRBV27 with TRBJ1-5; the match to TRBD1 covers 10 bases. The CDR3 is 15 residues long. The V gene end was trimmed by 0 bases and the J gene end by 6 bases; junction bases not matched to a gene: 2. The germline gives CDR1 MNHEY, CDR2 SMNVEV (reference sequence). The CDR3 DNA reads TGTGCCAGCAGTTTATCGGGACAGGGGTTTCAGCCCCAGCATTTT. This encodes CASSLSGQGFQPQHF.

Here the CDR3 DNA reads TGTGCCATCACCGCGGGACCCGGTCCAGAGACCCAGTACTTC. It yields the protein CAITAGPGPETQYF. The J gene is TRBJ2-5, the V gene TRBV10-3; perhaps TRBD2 as D (6 bases). V gave up 7 bases and J gave up 4 bases, with 16 bases separating them. The CDR3 is 14 amino acids. In germline, CDR1 is ENHRY, CDR2 SYGVKD.

This sequence joins TRBV9 and TRBJ2-3; 8 bases match TRBD2. Trimming at V came to 3 bases and at J to 4 bases, leaving 7 bases not matched to a gene. CDR1 and CDR2 from the germline V gene are SGDLS and YYNGEE. The CDR3 spans 15 residues. Here the CDR3 reads CASSGAGESADTQYF. The CDR3 DNA reads as TGTGCCAGCAGCGGAGCGGGAGAATCCGCAGATACGCAGTATTTT.

The chain employs TRBV15 and TRBJ2-3; D is undetermined. The V and J ends lost 4 bases and 8 bases respectively, with 13 bases between them. This CDR3 has 13 amino acids. Germline values: CDR1 LNHNV, CDR2 YYDKDF (reference sequence). CDR3 region: CATSTDGPVTQYF. The CDR3 bases are TGTGCCACCAGCACAGACGGGCCGGTTACGCAGTATTTT.